A selection of T cell receptor beta chains follows, all from one sample in a study of Ad26.COV2.S vaccination and SARS-CoV-2 variants. Assay used: immunoSEQ multiplex PCR; TCRdb lists only in-frame clones, some missing. The table has around 300,000 clones, around 89% seen once. Specimen: peripheral blood, collected in a trial of Ad26.COV2.S vaccine versus placebo. The source of these receptors is a person between 18 and 65 years old who received the Ad26.COV2.S COVID-19 vaccine or a placebo. Each CDR3 is given with its conserved first and last residue. A D gene is named only where the DNA matches it firmly. Clone sizes are given selectively: once, few, many, or a class where the clone is expanded.

D gene: -; clone size: -; J gene: TRBJ1-1; V gene: TRBV19; CDR3 protein: CASRPNGRATEAFF; CDR3 DNA: TGTGCCAGTAGACCAAATGGCAGGGCCACTGAAGCTTTCTTT
D gene: -; clone size: -; J gene: TRBJ2-7; V gene: TRBV6-5; CDR3 protein: CASSRPEGWQYF; CDR3 DNA: TGTGCCAGCAGTAGGCCCGAGGGTTGGCAGTACTTC
D gene: -; clone size: -; J gene: TRBJ1-1; V gene: TRBV5-4; CDR3 protein: CASSPGGRGTEAFF; CDR3 DNA: TGTGCCAGCAGCCCGGGGGGCAGGGGAACTGAAGCTTTCTTT
D gene: TRBD1; clone size: -; J gene: TRBJ2-3; V gene: TRBV7-3; CDR3 protein: CASSLTRRTGGPTDTQYF; CDR3 DNA: TGTGCCAGCAGCTTAACTAGGAGGACAGGGGGACCCACAGATACGCAGTATTTT
D gene: -; clone size: once; J gene: TRBJ1-2; V gene: TRBV6-6; CDR3 protein: CASSYSGSNYGYTF; CDR3 DNA: TGTGCCAGCAGTTACTCGGGCTCAAACTATGGCTACACCTTC
D gene: -; clone size: -; J gene: TRBJ1-5; V gene: TRBV18; CDR3 protein: CASSQGLDQPQHF; CDR3 DNA: TGTGCCAGCTCACAGGGGTTGGATCAGCCCCAGCATTTT
D gene: -; clone size: once; J gene: TRBJ1-1; V gene: TRBV6-2/TRBV6-3; CDR3 protein: CASSWSSAGEVTEAFF; CDR3 DNA: TGTGCCAGCAGTTGGTCTTCGGCAGGGGAGGTCACTGAAGCTTTCTTT
D gene: -; clone size: -; J gene: TRBJ1-2; V gene: TRBV6-5; CDR3 protein: CASSYSPPRVYGYTF; CDR3 DNA: TGTGCCAGCAGTTACTCACCCCCTAGGGTCTATGGCTACACCTTC
D gene: -; clone size: -; J gene: TRBJ1-4; V gene: TRBV7-7; CDR3 protein: CASSRDRLSSLGSEKLFF; CDR3 DNA: TGTGCTAGCAGCCGGGACCGCTTATCCAGTCTTGGATCTGAAAAACTGTTTTTT
D gene: TRBD2; clone size: -; J gene: TRBJ2-3; V gene: TRBV7-9; CDR3 protein: CASSFGTSGVDTQYF; CDR3 DNA: TGTGCCAGCAGCTTCGGGACTAGCGGAGTAGATACGCAGTATTTT
D gene: -; clone size: -; J gene: TRBJ2-3; V gene: TRBV6-4; CDR3 protein: CASSEGKNTDTQYF; CDR3 DNA: TGTGCCAGCAGTGAGGGAAAGAACACAGATACGCAGTATTTT
D gene: -; clone size: -; J gene: TRBJ1-5; V gene: TRBV7-8; CDR3 protein: CASSLRRGQGNQPQHF; CDR3 DNA: TGTGCCAGCAGCTTAAGAAGGGGACAAGGCAATCAGCCCCAGCATTTT
D gene: -; clone size: -; J gene: TRBJ1-2; V gene: TRBV19; CDR3 protein: CASSPWTERANYGYTF; CDR3 DNA: TGTGCCAGTAGTCCCTGGACGGAAAGAGCTAACTATGGCTACACCTTC
D gene: -; clone size: few; J gene: TRBJ1-1; V gene: TRBV7-3; CDR3 protein: CASRGVAGTEAFF; CDR3 DNA: TGTGCCAGTCGCGGGGTGGCAGGCACTGAAGCTTTCTTT
D gene: TRBD1; clone size: -; J gene: TRBJ1-1; V gene: TRBV5-1; CDR3 protein: CASSRDRGLNTEAFF; CDR3 DNA: TGCGCCAGCAGCAGGGACAGGGGGCTGAACACTGAAGCTTTCTTT
D gene: -; clone size: medium-sized; J gene: TRBJ1-1; V gene: TRBV12-3/TRBV12-4; CDR3 protein: CASSSNTEAFF; CDR3 DNA: TGTGCCAGCAGTTCGAACACTGAAGCTTTCTTT
D gene: -; clone size: -; J gene: TRBJ1-2; V gene: TRBV30; CDR3 protein: CAWSVGQADGYTF; CDR3 DNA: TGTGCCTGGAGTGTTGGTCAGGCAGATGGCTACACCTTC
D gene: TRBD1; clone size: -; J gene: TRBJ1-5; V gene: TRBV6-2/TRBV6-3; CDR3 protein: CASSQGQRIASNQPQHF; CDR3 DNA: TGTGCCAGCAGCCAGGGACAGCGGATAGCCAGCAATCAGCCCCAGCATTTT
D gene: TRBD1; clone size: -; J gene: TRBJ1-2; V gene: TRBV7-2; CDR3 protein: CASSLMYGQGAYGYTF; CDR3 DNA: TGTGCCAGCAGCTTAATGTACGGACAGGGGGCATATGGCTACACCTTC
D gene: TRBD1; clone size: -; J gene: TRBJ1-5; V gene: TRBV5-4; CDR3 protein: CASSPQGANQPQHF; CDR3 DNA: TGTGCCAGCAGCCCTCAGGGGGCCAATCAGCCCCAGCATTTT
D gene: TRBD2; clone size: -; J gene: TRBJ2-7; V gene: TRBV4-3; CDR3 protein: CASSQEIRTSYEQYF; CDR3 DNA: TGCGCCAGCAGCCAAGAAATTCGGACTAGCTACGAGCAGTACTTC
D gene: -; clone size: -; J gene: TRBJ1-5; V gene: TRBV3-1/TRBV3-2; CDR3 protein: CASSPGGARSNQPQHF; CDR3 DNA: TGTGCCAGCAGCCCGGGCGGGGCCCGGAGCAATCAGCCCCAGCATTTT
D gene: TRBD1; clone size: once; J gene: TRBJ1-1; V gene: TRBV6-5; CDR3 protein: CASSRQGIEAFF; CDR3 DNA: TGTGCCAGCAGCCGACAGGGGATTGAAGCTTTCTTT
D gene: -; clone size: -; J gene: TRBJ1-1; V gene: TRBV6-2/TRBV6-3; CDR3 protein: CASSPEQSIEAFF; CDR3 DNA: TGTGCCAGCAGCCCTGAACAGAGTATCGAAGCTTTCTTT
D gene: -; clone size: -; J gene: TRBJ1-4; V gene: TRBV14; CDR3 protein: CASSQDPGPWEKLFF; CDR3 DNA: TGTGCCAGCAGCCAAGATCCGGGGCCTTGGGAAAAACTGTTTTTT
D gene: TRBD2; clone size: few; J gene: TRBJ2-2; V gene: TRBV4-1; CDR3 protein: CASRPGASGRSGTGELFF; CDR3 DNA: TGCGCCAGCAGACCAGGGGCTAGCGGGAGGAGTGGCACCGGGGAGCTGTTTTTT
D gene: TRBD2; clone size: -; J gene: TRBJ2-1; V gene: TRBV27; CDR3 protein: CASRLLVRTSGYNEQFF; CDR3 DNA: TGTGCCAGCCGTCTCCTCGTCAGGACTAGCGGGTACAATGAGCAGTTCTTC
D gene: TRBD2; clone size: -; J gene: TRBJ2-5; V gene: TRBV7-9; CDR3 protein: CASSFGFVAGGQETQYF; CDR3 DNA: TGTGCCAGCAGCTTCGGCTTTGTAGCGGGGGGTCAAGAGACCCAGTACTTC
D gene: -; clone size: -; J gene: TRBJ2-3; V gene: TRBV18; CDR3 protein: CASSLGGDADTQYF; CDR3 DNA: TGTGCCAGCTCACTGGGCGGGGACGCAGATACGCAGTATTTT
D gene: -; clone size: -; J gene: TRBJ1-2; V gene: TRBV6-1; CDR3 protein: CASSESLGAYGYTF; CDR3 DNA: TGTGCCAGCAGTGAATCACTGGGGGCTTATGGCTACACCTTC
D gene: -; clone size: -; J gene: TRBJ2-2; V gene: TRBV7-8; CDR3 protein: CASNDMNTGELFF; CDR3 DNA: TGTGCCAGCAACGACATGAACACCGGGGAGCTGTTTTTT
D gene: -; clone size: -; J gene: TRBJ1-6; V gene: TRBV4-3; CDR3 protein: CASSQDRGFGSPLHF; CDR3 DNA: TGCGCCAGCAGCCAAGATCGGGGTTTTGGATCACCCCTCCACTTT
D gene: -; clone size: -; J gene: TRBJ1-5; V gene: TRBV7-9; CDR3 protein: CASSLGLGAINQPQHF; CDR3 DNA: TGTGCCAGCAGCTTAGGTTTGGGGGCTATCAATCAGCCCCAGCATTTT
D gene: -; clone size: -; J gene: TRBJ2-3; V gene: TRBV5-1; CDR3 protein: CASSLEAWQPTDTQYF; CDR3 DNA: TGCGCCAGCAGCTTGGAAGCGTGGCAACCCACAGATACGCAGTATTTT
D gene: -; clone size: -; J gene: TRBJ2-5; V gene: TRBV7-8; CDR3 protein: CASSQRETQYF; CDR3 DNA: TGTGCCAGCAGCCAACGAGAGACCCAGTACTTC
D gene: -; clone size: -; J gene: TRBJ1-1; V gene: TRBV5-1; CDR3 protein: CASSLRNLNTEAFF; CDR3 DNA: TGCGCCAGCAGCTTGCGGAACTTGAACACTGAAGCTTTCTTT
D gene: -; clone size: -; J gene: TRBJ1-5; V gene: TRBV15; CDR3 protein: CATSSRQEHNQPQHF; CDR3 DNA: TGTGCCACCAGCTCCAGACAGGAGCACAATCAGCCCCAGCATTTT
D gene: -; clone size: -; J gene: TRBJ1-2; V gene: TRBV7-2; CDR3 protein: CASSFPVSSYYGYGYTF; CDR3 DNA: TGTGCCAGCAGCTTCCCGGTCAGTTCATATTATGGCTATGGCTACACCTTC
D gene: -; clone size: -; J gene: TRBJ1-2; V gene: TRBV2; CDR3 protein: CASTNTEKGYTF; CDR3 DNA: TGTGCCAGCACAAACACAGAAAAGGGCTACACCTTC
D gene: -; clone size: -; J gene: TRBJ2-3; V gene: TRBV24-1; CDR3 protein: CATSEGGLSTDTQYF; CDR3 DNA: TGTGCCACCAGTGAGGGCGGACTATCCACAGATACGCAGTATTTT
D gene: -; clone size: -; J gene: TRBJ2-3; V gene: TRBV3-1/TRBV3-2; CDR3 protein: CASSHPTDTQYF; CDR3 DNA: TGTGCCAGCAGCCATCCGACAGATACGCAGTATTTT
D gene: TRBD1; clone size: -; J gene: TRBJ2-6; V gene: TRBV6-5; CDR3 protein: CASRTTGAASNVLTF; CDR3 DNA: TGTGCCAGCAGGACAACAGGGGCCGCATCCAACGTCCTGACTTTC
D gene: -; clone size: -; J gene: TRBJ2-7; V gene: TRBV21-1; CDR3 protein: CASSKDINYEQYF; CDR3 DNA: TGTGCCAGCAGCAAAGACATAAACTACGAGCAGTACTTC
D gene: -; clone size: few; J gene: TRBJ1-1; V gene: TRBV7-2; CDR3 protein: CASSFGGLGEAFF; CDR3 DNA: TGTGCCAGCAGCTTCGGGGGGCTCGGTGAAGCTTTCTTT
D gene: -; clone size: once; J gene: TRBJ1-3; V gene: TRBV7-9; CDR3 protein: CASSLRLKNGAKSGNTIYF; CDR3 DNA: TGTGCCAGCAGCTTAAGGCTGAAAAATGGGGCGAAGTCTGGAAACACCATATATTTT
D gene: -; clone size: -; J gene: TRBJ2-2; V gene: TRBV3-1/TRBV3-2; CDR3 protein: CASSQSAWGNPSTGELFF; CDR3 DNA: TGTGCCAGCAGCCAGTCAGCTTGGGGGAATCCTTCTACCGGGGAGCTGTTTTTT
D gene: TRBD1; clone size: few; J gene: TRBJ2-1; V gene: TRBV5-1; CDR3 protein: CASSFGTAYNEQFF; CDR3 DNA: TGCGCCAGCAGCTTTGGGACAGCTTACAATGAGCAGTTCTTC
D gene: -; clone size: -; J gene: TRBJ2-1; V gene: TRBV7-3; CDR3 protein: CASSLTGESSYNEQFF; CDR3 DNA: TGTGCCAGCAGCTTAACGGGGGAGAGCTCCTACAATGAGCAGTTCTTC
D gene: TRBD2; clone size: -; J gene: TRBJ2-3; V gene: TRBV9; CDR3 protein: CASSVGSGGGPSTDTQYF; CDR3 DNA: TGTGCCAGCAGCGTAGGATCGGGGGGAGGGCCCAGCACAGATACGCAGTATTTT
D gene: TRBD2; clone size: -; J gene: TRBJ2-7; V gene: TRBV5-4; CDR3 protein: CASSQGLGNTISYEQYF; CDR3 DNA: TGTGCCAGCAGCCAAGGACTAGGAAACACCATCTCCTACGAGCAGTACTTC
D gene: -; clone size: -; J gene: TRBJ1-3; V gene: TRBV30; CDR3 protein: CAWSKTGYTIYF; CDR3 DNA: TGTGCCTGGAGTAAGACCGGGTACACCATATATTTT
D gene: TRBD2; clone size: -; J gene: TRBJ2-3; V gene: TRBV3-1/TRBV3-2; CDR3 protein: CASSPKRTRVADTQYF; CDR3 DNA: TGTGCCAGCAGCCCAAAGCGGACTAGGGTCGCAGATACGCAGTATTTT
D gene: TRBD1; clone size: -; J gene: TRBJ1-2; V gene: TRBV3-1/TRBV3-2; CDR3 protein: CASSQAGTGGYGYTF; CDR3 DNA: TGTGCCAGCAGCCAAGCGGGGACAGGGGGCTATGGCTACACCTTC
D gene: TRBD1; clone size: -; J gene: TRBJ1-4; V gene: TRBV5-1; CDR3 protein: CASSSPTGATNEKLFF; CDR3 DNA: TGCGCCAGCAGCTCTCCAACAGGGGCAACTAATGAAAAACTGTTTTTT
D gene: -; clone size: -; J gene: TRBJ1-4; V gene: TRBV4-3; CDR3 protein: CASSQVVGTLREKLFF; CDR3 DNA: TGCGCCAGCAGCCAAGTCGTCGGTACATTGCGTGAAAAACTGTTTTTT